This T cell receptor beta chain was recovered during a study of regulatory T cells in long-lasting Graves disease. Study-level results: There was favoring of TRBV28, TRBJ1-2 and TRBJ2-5 in persistent disease. With a small sample size, accuracy may have been reduced.

The CDR3 is 14 amino acids. J was trimmed by 8 bases and V by 4 bases; bases with no gene match: 8. Germline V gene lookup returns CDR1 SEHNR and CDR2 FQNEAQ (reference sequence). This clonotype was counted many times. What it recognizes is unknown. Arm-PCR with iRepertoire HTBI primers amplified the CDR3 regions for these TCR beta libraries. TCRdb re-derived calls from the multiplex PCR reads in MiXCR, one entry per CDR3 protein. The table lists about 610,000 distinct CDR3 sequences, 15% to 20% of them singletons, with around 13% in the top ten. Described time point: newly diagnosed GD, antithyroid drugs for less than 3 months. With RNA extracted from PBMCs as input, the TCR library was made. Graves' disease diagnoses followed American Thyroid Association guidelines. These same records also appear under a second study, on T cells in Graves' hyperthyroidism and ophthalmopathy.

The sequence derives from a man younger than 30 with Graves disease. Sequences were derived from peripheral blood mononuclear cells (PBMCs), sampled at new diagnosis, from a patient treated with antithyroid drugs. J is TRBJ2-1 and V is TRBV7-9, with 7 bases aligning to TRBD1. The DNA of the CDR3 is TGTGCCAGCAGCTCCAGACAGGGAAGACATGAGCAGTTCTTC. Protein product: CASSSRQGRHEQFF.